Sequencing of this T cell receptor (beta chain) was carried out in a study of early T cells in non-severe SARS-CoV-2 infection. Germline V gives CDR1 SNHLY, CDR2 FYNNEI. CDR3 length: 11 residues. This clonotype has ten or more counts. A read error may account for a junction end that differs from germline. Unique molecular identifiers tagged individual cDNA molecules. TCRdb reprocessed the 5' RACE reads via MiXCR and lists one record per CDR3 protein. The sample holds some 54,000 distinct CDR3 sequences, 10% seen once. What was sequenced was whole blood. J is TRBJ2-7 and V is TRBV2; either TRBD1 or TRBD2 may supply D (5 bases each). This sequence originates from an adult who was a healthcare worker with PCR-confirmed SARS-CoV-2 infection or an uninfected control (not recorded which). DNA for the CDR3: TGTGCCAGCAGTCCCCTCTGGGGGACCACTTTC. Its protein is CASSPLWGTTF.